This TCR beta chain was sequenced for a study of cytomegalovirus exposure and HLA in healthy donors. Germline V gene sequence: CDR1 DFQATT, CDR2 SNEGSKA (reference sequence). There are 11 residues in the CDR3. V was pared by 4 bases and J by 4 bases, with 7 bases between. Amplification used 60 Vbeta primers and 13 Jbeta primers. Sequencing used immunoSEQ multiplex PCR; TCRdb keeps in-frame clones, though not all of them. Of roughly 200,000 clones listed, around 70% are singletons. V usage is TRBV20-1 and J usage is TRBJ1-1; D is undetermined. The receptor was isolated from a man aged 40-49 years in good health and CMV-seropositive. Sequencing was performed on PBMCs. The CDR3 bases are TGCAGTGCTATCTTTGTCACTGAAGCTTTCTTT. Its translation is CSAIFVTEAFF.